The rows below give T cell receptor beta chains drawn from one sample of a study of T cell responses to AZD1222 COVID-19 vaccine. The data were produced by immunoSEQ multiplex PCR, yet TCRdb's version contains in-frame clones alone and is incomplete. The table records 80,000 or so clones, approximately 90% of them present only once. Sample: peripheral blood, taken on day 0 of AZD1222 vaccination. The source is an adult in good health. CDR3s include the opening cysteine and the closing phenylalanine or tryptophan. D genes are given only for firm matches. Clone size, where shown, is once, few, many, or a class for clones that have expanded.

J gene | D gene | clone size | V gene | CDR3 DNA | CDR3 protein
TRBJ2-1 | TRBD1 | . | TRBV19 | TGTGCCAGTAAGGCGGTGAGGGGGACAGGGAATGAGCAGTTCTTC | CASKAVRGTGNEQFF
TRBJ1-2 | . | once | TRBV6-2/TRBV6-3 | TGTGCCAGCAGTTACTCAACGGATTCGGCTGGCTACACCTTC | CASSYSTDSAGYTF
TRBJ2-3 | . | . | TRBV2 | TGTGCCAGCAGTGAAGGGACAAAGGGGGGCCGGGCAGATACGCAGTATTTT | CASSEGTKGGRADTQYF
TRBJ2-7 | . | . | TRBV5-5 | TGTGCCAGCAGCTTGGCCAGGGGCGGCGAGCAGTACTTC | CASSLARGGEQYF
TRBJ1-5 | . | . | TRBV7-2 | TGTGCCAGCAGCTTAAGGGATCAGCCCCAGCATTTT | CASSLRDQPQHF
TRBJ1-2 | . | . | TRBV19 | TGTGCCAGTAGTATAGGGGCTTTTAACTATGGCTACACCTTC | CASSIGAFNYGYTF
TRBJ2-1 | TRBD1 | . | TRBV5-4 | TGTGCCAGCAGCCCGGCCGGGACAGGGTTCAATGAGCAGTTCTTC | CASSPAGTGFNEQFF
TRBJ2-7 | TRBD1 | . | TRBV5-3 | TGTGCCAGAAGCCAAAACCGGACAGGGGACGAGCAGTACTTC | CARSQNRTGDEQYF
TRBJ2-7 | TRBD2 | . | TRBV11-2 | TGTGCCAGCAGCCCCCTAGCGGGGGAGCAGTACTTC | CASSPLAGEQYF
TRBJ2-7 | TRBD1 | . | TRBV28 | TGTGCCAGCAGACCACCCCAGGGGGCATCCGCCGAGCAGTACTTC | CASRPPQGASAEQYF
TRBJ1-4 | TRBD1 | . | TRBV3-1/TRBV3-2 | TGTGCCAGCAGCGGGACAGCGGATGGAAAACTGTTTTTT | CASSGTADGKLFF
TRBJ2-3 | TRBD1 | . | TRBV28 | TGTGCCAGCAGCTACAGGGGGTTCCCTAGCACAGATACGCAGTATTTT | CASSYRGFPSTDTQYF
TRBJ2-5 | . | . | TRBV10-3 | TGTGCCATCAGCAGGTCACAGGAGGAAGAGACCCAGTACTTC | CAISRSQEEETQYF
TRBJ2-5 | . | . | TRBV5-1 | TGCGCCAGCAGCTGGACGTTTCAAGAGACCCAGTACTTC | CASSWTFQETQYF
TRBJ2-5 | . | . | TRBV29-1 | TGCAGCGTTCCGACAGGCCTAGGTGGGGAGACCCAGTACTTC | CSVPTGLGGETQYF
TRBJ2-7 | . | . | TRBV7-2 | TGTGCCAGCAGCTTTTCCGGGATCTCCTACGAGCAGTACTTC | CASSFSGISYEQYF
TRBJ2-4 | TRBD1 | . | TRBV28 | TGTGCCAGCAGTTTAGAGCAGGGGGTCTACATTCAGTACTTC | CASSLEQGVYIQYF
TRBJ2-7 | . | . | TRBV5-1 | TGCGCCAGCAGCTCAGGGGCTGGGAGTCACTACGAGCAGTACTTC | CASSSGAGSHYEQYF
TRBJ1-2 | . | once | TRBV5-1 | TGCGCCAGCAGCTTGAACGTTAAAGCTAACTATGGCTACACCTTC | CASSLNVKANYGYTF
TRBJ1-2 | . | . | TRBV2 | TGTGCCAGCAGTGAAGTCGGTGGCTATGGCTACACCTTC | CASSEVGGYGYTF
TRBJ2-2 | TRBD2 | once | TRBV5-1 | TGCGCCAGCAGTGGGACTAGCGGGGGGCCTAACACCGGGGAGCTGTTTTTT | CASSGTSGGPNTGELFF
TRBJ1-6 | TRBD1 | . | TRBV19 | TGTGCCAGTAGTATAGGGTCAGGACAGGGAGCTTATTCACCCCTCCACTTT | CASSIGSGQGAYSPLHF
TRBJ2-3 | . | few | TRBV19 | TGTGCCAGTAGTATAGGGAGGGGGGATACGCAGTATTTT | CASSIGRGDTQYF
TRBJ1-5 | . | . | TRBV9 | TGTGCCAGCGGCAATAGCAATCAGCCCCAGCATTTT | CASGNSNQPQHF